This TCR beta chain was sequenced in a study of response to subunit inactivated influenza vaccine. This clonotype was found a few times. Its specificity is not known. Study-level results: Only a handful of new T cells, the authors suggested, are recruited with each seasonal influenza vaccination.

TCRdb reprocessed the RT-PCR reads via MiXCR and lists one record per CDR3 protein. This table holds 530,000 or so distinct CDR3 sequences, around 15% found once. This TCR was sampled from a man aged 50-60 years who received an inactivated influenza vaccine. Sequencing used PBMCs from blood, obtained 11 to 12 days after vaccination.

The CDR3 coding sequence is TGTGCCAGCAGTGAAGCTCGAAACGAGCAGTACTTC. The encoded protein is CASSEARNEQYF. V gene TRBV6-1 combines with J gene TRBJ2-7; no reliable D call. Trimming shortened V by 0 bases and J by 5 bases, and 5 bases separated the two germline ends. Germline V lookup: CDR1 MNHNS, CDR2 SASEGT. This CDR3 has 12 residues.